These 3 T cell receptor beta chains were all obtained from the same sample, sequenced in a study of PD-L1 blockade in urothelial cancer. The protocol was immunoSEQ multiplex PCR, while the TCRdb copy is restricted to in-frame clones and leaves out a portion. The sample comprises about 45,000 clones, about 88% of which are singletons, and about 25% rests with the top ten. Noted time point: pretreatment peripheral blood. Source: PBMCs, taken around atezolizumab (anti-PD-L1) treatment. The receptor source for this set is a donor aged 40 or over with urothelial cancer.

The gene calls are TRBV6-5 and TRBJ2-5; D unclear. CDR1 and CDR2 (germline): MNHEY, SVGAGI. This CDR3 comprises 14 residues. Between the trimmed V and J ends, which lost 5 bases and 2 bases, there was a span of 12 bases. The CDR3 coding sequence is TGTGCCAGCAGTCTTCCTGGGCCTCAAGAGACCCAGTACTTC. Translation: CASSLPGPQETQYF.

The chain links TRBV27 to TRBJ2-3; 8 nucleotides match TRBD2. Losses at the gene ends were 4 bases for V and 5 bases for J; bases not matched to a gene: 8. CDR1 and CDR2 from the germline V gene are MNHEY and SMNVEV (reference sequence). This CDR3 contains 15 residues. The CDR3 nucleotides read TGTGCCAGCAGTTCACCGGGACTAGTTATAGATACGCAGTATTTT. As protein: CASSSPGLVIDTQYF.

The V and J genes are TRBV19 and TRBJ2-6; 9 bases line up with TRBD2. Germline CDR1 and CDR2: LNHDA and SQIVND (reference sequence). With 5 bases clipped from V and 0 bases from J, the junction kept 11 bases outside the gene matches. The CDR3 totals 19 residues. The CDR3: CASSVPRREGHSGANVLTF. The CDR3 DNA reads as TGTGCCAGTAGTGTCCCGAGGCGGGAGGGCCACTCTGGGGCCAACGTCCTGACTTTC.